These T cell receptor beta chains were read from a single sample in a study of blood T cell repertoires in COVID-19. Using immunoSEQ multiplex PCR, the repertoire was profiled, and TCRdb retains in-frame clones only, with some absent. Of tens of thousands of clones in the sample, around 81% are singletons; the top ten hold approximately 5%. Sequenced material: peripheral blood. These receptors all come from a man in his 70s with acute or convalescent COVID-19. CDR3s include the opening cysteine and the closing phenylalanine or tryptophan. A D gene is named only where the DNA matches it firmly. Clone size appears in some rows only: once, few, many, or a class for an expanded clone.

d_gene: TRBD1; abundance: NA; v_gene: TRBV7-8; j_gene: TRBJ1-2; CDR3aa: CASSLTGTGGADGYTF; CDR3nt: TGTGCCAGCAGCCTTACCGGGACAGGGGGCGCAGATGGCTACACCTTC
d_gene: NA; abundance: many; v_gene: TRBV10-3; j_gene: TRBJ1-2; CDR3aa: CAISSQGSAFTYRILTSGYTF; CDR3nt: TGTGCCATCAGTTCACAGGGATCCGCCTTTACATACAGGATACTAACTAGTGGCTACACCTTC
d_gene: TRBD1; abundance: NA; v_gene: TRBV7-9; j_gene: TRBJ2-7; CDR3aa: CASSAWDRGSYEQYF; CDR3nt: TGTGCCAGCAGCGCCTGGGACAGGGGCTCCTACGAGCAGTACTTC
d_gene: TRBD2; abundance: NA; v_gene: TRBV5-4; j_gene: TRBJ2-7; CDR3aa: CASSRSGVNEQYF; CDR3nt: TGTGCCAGCAGCAGAAGCGGGGTAAACGAGCAGTACTTC
d_gene: NA; abundance: few; v_gene: TRBV2; j_gene: TRBJ1-3; CDR3aa: CASNRDPGNTIYF; CDR3nt: TGTGCCAGCAACAGGGACCCTGGAAACACCATATATTTT
d_gene: TRBD1; abundance: few; v_gene: TRBV5-6; j_gene: TRBJ1-2; CDR3aa: CASSLQQGELYYGYTF; CDR3nt: TGTGCCAGCAGCTTGCAACAGGGGGAACTCTACTATGGCTACACCTTC
d_gene: TRBD2; abundance: NA; v_gene: TRBV6-2/TRBV6-3; j_gene: TRBJ2-5; CDR3aa: CASSGGLGGTQYF; CDR3nt: TGTGCCAGCAGCGGTGGACTAGGCGGGACCCAGTACTTC
d_gene: TRBD1; abundance: NA; v_gene: TRBV5-1; j_gene: TRBJ1-1; CDR3aa: CASSSWTGEDTEAFF; CDR3nt: TGCGCCAGCAGCTCTTGGACAGGGGAAGACACTGAAGCTTTCTTT
d_gene: NA; abundance: few; v_gene: TRBV29-1; j_gene: TRBJ1-2; CDR3aa: CSVAREGGRYGYTF; CDR3nt: TGCAGCGTTGCGAGGGAGGGAGGCCGCTATGGCTACACCTTC
d_gene: NA; abundance: few; v_gene: TRBV7-2; j_gene: TRBJ1-1; CDR3aa: CASSLASQDTEAFF; CDR3nt: TGTGCCAGCAGCTTAGCGTCTCAGGACACTGAAGCTTTCTTT
d_gene: NA; abundance: NA; v_gene: TRBV9; j_gene: TRBJ2-3; CDR3aa: CASSVIGTDTQYF; CDR3nt: TGTGCCAGCAGCGTAATAGGCACAGATACGCAGTATTTT
d_gene: NA; abundance: NA; v_gene: TRBV3-1/TRBV3-2; j_gene: TRBJ1-3; CDR3aa: CASSQDLGPGNTIYF; CDR3nt: TGTGCCAGCAGCCAAGATCTGGGGCCCGGGAACACCATATATTTT